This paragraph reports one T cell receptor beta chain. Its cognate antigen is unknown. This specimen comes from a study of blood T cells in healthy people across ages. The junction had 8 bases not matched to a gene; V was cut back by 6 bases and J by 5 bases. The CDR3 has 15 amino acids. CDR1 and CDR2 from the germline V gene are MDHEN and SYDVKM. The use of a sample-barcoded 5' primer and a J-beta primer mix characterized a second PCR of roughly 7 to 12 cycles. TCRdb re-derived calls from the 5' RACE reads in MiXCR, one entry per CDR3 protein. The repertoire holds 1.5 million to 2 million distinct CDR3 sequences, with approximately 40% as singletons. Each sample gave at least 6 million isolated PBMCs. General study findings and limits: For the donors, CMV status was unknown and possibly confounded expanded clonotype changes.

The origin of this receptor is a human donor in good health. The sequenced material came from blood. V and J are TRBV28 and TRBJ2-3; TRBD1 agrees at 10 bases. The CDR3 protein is CASRGDRGYEDTQYF. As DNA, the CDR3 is TGTGCCAGCAGGGGGGACAGGGGATACGAAGATACGCAGTATTTT.